This T cell receptor (beta chain) was identified in a study of blood T cell repertoires in COVID-19. Germline lookup yields CDR1 SQVTM and CDR2 ANQGSEA. The V and J ends lost 5 bases and 5 bases respectively, with 13 bases between them. The CDR3 is made up of 12 amino acids. The data were produced by immunoSEQ multiplex PCR, yet TCRdb's version contains in-frame clones alone and is incomplete. The data hold 140,000 to 150,000 clones, with around nine tenths observed a single time. The clonotype originates from a human donor in a cohort sampled during active COVID-19. Sequenced input: peripheral blood. V is TRBV29-1 and J is TRBJ2-7; tentatively, D is TRBD2 (5 bases). CDR3 sequence: CSVPGMSDEQYF. The DNA for the CDR3 is TGCAGCGTTCCCGGGATGTCGGACGAGCAGTACTTC.